The 30 T cell receptor beta chains below all came from one sample that was sequenced in a study of blood T cell repertoires in COVID-19. The repertoire was sequenced with immunoSEQ multiplex PCR; TCRdb's copy has only in-frame clones and lacks some. The sample lists roughly 120,000 clones, 85% to 90% occurring once. Sequences were obtained from peripheral blood. All receptors derive from a woman of 80 years or more with COVID-19, enrolled during active disease.

This chain uses TRBV2 with TRBJ2-7; tentatively, D is TRBD1 (6 bases). The CDR3 is made up of 12 amino acids. Germline assignment: CDR1 SNHLY and CDR2 FYNNEI. The V and J ends lost 7 bases and 3 bases respectively, with 10 bases between them. CDR3 protein: CASTDSFYEQYF. CDR3 bases: TGTGCCAGCACGGACAGTTTCTACGAGCAGTACTTC.

This clone was seen once. The gene calls are TRBV28 and TRBJ1-1; D ambiguous. The ends were cut back, 3 bases at V and 0 bases at J, with 8 bases in the middle. The CDR3 contains 14 residues. Looked up from germline, CDR1 is MDHEN and CDR2 is SYDVKM. In nucleotides, the CDR3 is TGTGCCAGCAGTTTGCGGAGCCTGAACACTGAAGCTTTCTTT. The encoded protein is CASSLRSLNTEAFF.

The chain links TRBV7-2 to TRBJ2-7; D may be TRBD1 (6 bases). Deletions cut 5 bases from V and 9 bases from J, with 23 bases between. The CDR3 contains 15 residues. Germline values: CDR1 SGHTA, CDR2 FQGNSA. Here the CDR3 DNA reads TGTGCCAGCAGCCCCAGGGAAGGGGACACTTCGCCGCAGTACTTC. Encoded protein: CASSPREGDTSPQYF.

The J gene is TRBJ2-7, the V gene TRBV7-2; a weak D match, TRBD2 (5 bases). CDR3 length: 13 amino acids. Between the trimmed V and J ends, which lost 5 bases and 3 bases, there was a span of 11 bases. CDR1 is SGHTA, CDR2 FQGNSA, per germline. The CDR3, as DNA: TGTGCCAGCAGCCTAGATGGAGGCTACGAGCAGTACTTC. It codes for CASSLDGGYEQYF.

V and J are TRBV27 and TRBJ2-1; TRBD1 matches 7 bases. There are 15 residues in the CDR3. After removal of 5 bases from V and 3 bases from J, the junction contained 7 bases not matched to a gene. Germline lookup yields CDR1 MNHEY and CDR2 SMNVEV (reference sequence). CDR3 protein: CASSNRGTVYNEQFF. In DNA, the CDR3 is TGTGCCAGCAGTAATAGGGGGACAGTCTACAATGAGCAGTTCTTC.

V is TRBV2 and J is TRBJ2-2; 7 nucleotides agree with TRBD1. V was pared by 6 bases and J by 4 bases, with 5 bases of the junction left unmatched. Per the germline V gene, CDR1 is SNHLY and CDR2 is FYNNEI. This CDR3 has 14 residues. Here the CDR3 reads CASRGDSGTGELFF. The CDR3 DNA reads TGTGCCAGCAGGGGGGACAGTGGCACCGGGGAGCTGTTTTTT.

This clone was counted once. This chain connects TRBV28 to TRBJ2-2; the D gene is possibly TRBD2 (5 bases). Germline CDR1 and CDR2: MDHEN and SYDVKM. CDR3 length: 15 residues. Trimming removed 7 bases at V and 7 bases at J, with 19 bases between. For the CDR3, the DNA is TGTGCCAGCACCCTAAGAGGGAGTAACGTCGGGGAGCTGTTTTTT. Protein: CASTLRGSNVGELFF.

About this clone itself: This sample also contains other DNA sequences that code for the same CDR3. The chain carries TRBV20-1 and TRBJ1-2, with 12 bases identical to TRBD1. The CDR3 consists of 14 residues. The germline V gene has CDR1 DFQATT and CDR2 SNEGSKA (reference sequence). Trimming took 3 bases from V and 7 from J; bases not matched to a gene: 6. The CDR3 DNA reads TGCAGTGCTAGTTTGGGACAGGGGGCGGGTGGCTACACCTTC. Its protein is CSASLGQGAGGYTF.

The rearrangement uses TRBV3-1 (or the pseudogene TRBV3-2) and TRBJ1-5, with D maybe TRBD1 (6 bases). The germline V gene has CDR1 LGHDT and CDR2 YNNKEL (reference sequence). V lost 2 bases and J lost 7, with 12 bases in between. The CDR3 loop spans 14 amino acids. The CDR3 loop is CASSQTGFGQPQHF. The CDR3, as DNA: TGTGCCAGCAGCCAAACAGGGTTCGGGCAGCCCCAGCATTTT.

The chain couples TRBV15 to TRBJ1-5; no firm D call. V dropped 2 bases and J dropped 1 base, with 9 bases sitting between them. Per germline, CDR1 LNHNV and CDR2 YYDKDF (reference sequence). This CDR3 has 15 residues. The CDR3: CATSRMRQSNQPQHF. CDR3 sequence (DNA): TGTGCCACCAGCAGAATGAGGCAGAGCAATCAGCCCCAGCATTTT.

The V gene is TRBV10-3, the J gene TRBJ2-1; D remains ambiguous. The germline V gene encodes CDR1 ENHRY and CDR2 SYGVKD. This CDR3 has 11 residues. V lost 7 bases, J lost 5 bases, and 6 bases lay in between. The CDR3 bases are TGTGCCATCAATACACACAATGAGCAGTTCTTC. This encodes CAINTHNEQFF.

This chain joins TRBV3-1 (or the pseudogene TRBV3-2) and TRBJ2-7, with D uncertain. Trimming removed 1 base at V and 7 bases at J, with 8 bases between. This CDR3 region has 12 residues. CDR1 and CDR2 (germline): LGHDT, YNNKEL (reference sequence). CDR3 DNA sequence: TGTGCCAGCAGCCAAGCAATGACTGAGCAGTACTTC. This translates into CASSQAMTEQYF.

The chain recombines TRBV5-1 with TRBJ1-3; 11 bases agree with TRBD1. CDR1 SGHRS and CDR2 YFSETQ come from the germline V gene. The CDR3 is made up of 17 amino acids. V lost 0 bases to trimming and J lost 3 bases; unmatched junction nucleotides: 5. The CDR3, as DNA: TGCGCCAGCAGCTTGGGGACAGGGGGCCATAATGGAAACACCATATATTTT. Amino acid sequence: CASSLGTGGHNGNTIYF.

The chain joins TRBV6-5 to TRBJ2-1; possible D gene TRBD2, 6 bases. Germline V gene sequence: CDR1 MNHEY, CDR2 SVGAGI. This CDR3 contains 11 residues. The V gene lost 6 bases and the J gene lost 9 bases, with 9 bases spanning the gap. For the CDR3, the DNA is TGTGCCAGCAGACTTAGCGGTGAGCAGTTCTTC. Translated, it gives CASRLSGEQFF.

The gene calls are TRBV27 and TRBJ1-6, with D uncertain. This CDR3 comprises 12 residues. Germline V gene sequence: CDR1 MNHEY, CDR2 SMNVEV (reference sequence). V was trimmed by 7 bases and J by 10 bases, leaving 11 bases between them. As DNA, the CDR3 is TGTGCCAGCAAGGTTGCCGGGTCACCCCTCCACTTT. Amino acid sequence: CASKVAGSPLHF.

This clone was picked up a small number of times. V usage is TRBV7-9 and J usage is TRBJ1-1, with TRBD1 matching 7 bases. The CDR3 runs to 14 residues. Losses at the gene ends were 1 base for V and 4 bases for J; bases not matched to a gene: 3. From germline, CDR1 is SEHNR and CDR2 FQNEAQ (reference sequence). The CDR3 bases are TGTGCCAGCAGCTTAGGGCAGGGGGTCACTGAAGCTTTCTTT. Translation: CASSLGQGVTEAFF.

CDR3 DNA sequence: TGTGCCAGCAGCGTATCGGTCAGGGACACCGTGCAGTACTTC. Its protein product is CASSVSVRDTVQYF. The rearrangement joins TRBV9 to TRBJ2-7; D might be TRBD1 (6 bases). Germline V gene sequence: CDR1 SGDLS, CDR2 YYNGEE. The CDR3 extends over 14 amino acids. V was shortened by 1 base and J by 9 bases, with 17 bases between the two germline ends.

The J gene is TRBJ1-3, the V gene TRBV6-6, with TRBD1 matching 9 bases. Trimming cost V 5 bases and J 0 bases; bases outside gene matches: 5. This CDR3 is built from 16 residues. Per germline, CDR1 MNHNY and CDR2 SVGAGI (reference sequence). In nucleotides, the CDR3 is TGTGCCAGCAGTACCCGGGACAGGGCCTCTGGAAACACCATATATTTT. Translated: CASSTRDRASGNTIYF.

The chain is built from TRBV18 and TRBJ1-1; D remains ambiguous. This CDR3 is 13 amino acids long. V was pared by 4 bases and J by 1 base, with 7 bases between. Germline lookup yields CDR1 KGHSH and CDR2 LQKENI. CDR3 bases: TGTGCCAGCTCACGTCCAGGGAACACTGAAGCTTTCTTT. Translated, it gives CASSRPGNTEAFF. The full variable domain, in which reference TRBV18 and TRBJ1-1 provide the parts outside the CDR3, is NAGVMQNPRHLVRRRGQEARLRCSPMKGHSHVYWYRQLPEEGLKFMVYLQKENIIDESGMPKERFSAEFPKEGPSILRIQQVVRGDSAAYFCASSRPGNTEAFFGQGTRLTVV.

The chain carries TRBV18 and TRBJ1-2; 8 positions match TRBD1. V trimming: 4 bases; J trimming: 0 bases; junction bases outside the gene matches: 4. From germline, CDR1 is KGHSH and CDR2 LQKENI. This CDR3 comprises 15 residues. CDR3 sequence (DNA): TGTGCCAGCTCACGAGTGGACAGGGCTAACTATGGCTACACCTTC. The encoded protein is CASSRVDRANYGYTF.

This clone was picked up a small number of times. The rearrangement joins TRBV7-9 to TRBJ1-6; possible D gene TRBD1, 5 bases. CDR3 length: 16 amino acids. V lost 2 bases to trimming and J lost 7 bases, with 15 bases between them. Germline loops: CDR1 SEHNR, CDR2 FQNEAQ (reference sequence). The CDR3 bases are TGTGCCAGCAGCTTAAGTTCTCAGGGCCTCAATTCACCCCTCCACTTT. It specifies CASSLSSQGLNSPLHF.

This clone was observed a handful of times. The V call is TRBV5-1, the J call TRBJ1-6; no clear D gene. CDR1 is SGHRS and CDR2 is YFSETQ in the germline V gene. The CDR3 is 15 amino acids. The V gene lost 5 bases and the J gene lost 10 bases, with 19 bases spanning the gap. CDR3: CASRALAQTKSPLHF. DNA of the CDR3: TGCGCCAGCAGGGCCCTCGCTCAAACGAAATCACCCCTCCACTTT.

The V call is TRBV7-3, the J call TRBJ2-2; 9 bases are shared with TRBD1. The CDR3 is 17 amino acids. Germline loops: CDR1 SGHTA, CDR2 FQGTGA. Germline trimming cut 2 bases from V and 5 bases from J; bases unmatched to any gene: 9. CDR3 DNA: TGTGCCAGCAGCTTATCGGGACAGGGTGTCCAAACCGGGGAGCTGTTTTTT. Encoded protein: CASSLSGQGVQTGELFF.

The V gene is TRBV27, the J gene TRBJ1-1; D uncertain. The CDR3 is 13 residues long. Per germline, CDR1 MNHEY and CDR2 SMNVEV (reference sequence). Trimming shortened V by 8 bases and J by 6 bases, and 16 bases separated the two germline ends. CDR3 nucleotide sequence: TGTGCCAGCTCCAGGACGGAGGTCGCTGAAGCTTTCTTT. The encoded protein is CASSRTEVAEAFF.

V usage is TRBV5-5 and J usage is TRBJ1-1; D is ambiguous. This CDR3 spans 13 amino acids. Germline V lookup: CDR1 SGHKS, CDR2 YYEKEE (reference sequence). Trimming left V 0 bases short and J 1 base short, with 4 bases between. DNA of the CDR3: TGTGCCAGCAGCTTGGGCGGGAACACTGAAGCTTTCTTT. Protein product: CASSLGGNTEAFF.

J is TRBJ1-1 and V is TRBV6-4, with D possibly matching TRBD1 (5 bases). The CDR3 covers 13 residues. V was trimmed by 6 bases and J by 5 bases, leaving 13 bases between them. The germline gives CDR1 MRHNA, CDR2 SNTAGT. The CDR3 DNA is TGTGCCAGCAGCGCACAGGAGGGGACTGAAGCTTTCTTT. Its translation is CASSAQEGTEAFF.

The chain carries TRBV5-4 and TRBJ1-2; 9 bases align to TRBD1. Germline CDR1 is SGHNT and CDR2 is YYREEE (reference sequence). The CDR3 runs to 15 residues. With V trimmed by 7 bases and J by 3 bases, 10 bases remained unmatched. CDR3 protein: CASQTGQGSDYGYTF. As DNA, the CDR3 is TGTGCCAGCCAAACAGGACAGGGGAGCGACTATGGCTACACCTTC.

The chain has TRBV4-3 and TRBJ1-2; D remains ambiguous. The V end was cut by 1 base, the J end by 5 bases, with 11 bases between. Germline V gene lookup returns CDR1 LGHNA and CDR2 YSLEER. This CDR3 contains 14 residues. The CDR3 region is CASSQGSGTYGYTF. The CDR3 region has the DNA TGCGCCAGCAGCCAAGGCAGCGGTACATATGGCTACACCTTC.

This clone appeared once. This chain links TRBV5-6 with TRBJ2-5; D gene unclear. V was clipped by 3 bases and J by 2 bases, with 8 bases between them. The CDR3 has 13 amino acids. The V gene's germline CDR1 is SGHDT and CDR2 YYEEEE. The CDR3 nucleotides read TGTGCCAGCAGCTCTTATATACAAGAGACCCAGTACTTC. Amino acids: CASSSYIQETQYF.

The chain joins TRBV19 to TRBJ1-1; tentative D call: TRBD1 (6 bases). Trimming removed 7 bases at V and 0 bases at J, with 9 bases between. This CDR3 has 13 amino acids. Germline V lookup: CDR1 LNHDA, CDR2 SQIVND (reference sequence). CDR3 bases: TGTGCCAGTATGGACAGCTTGAACACTGAAGCTTTCTTT. This gives the protein CASMDSLNTEAFF.